These 20 T cell receptor beta chains share one sample of origin, sequenced in a study of control samples from healthy donors and cancer patients. The protocol was immunoSEQ multiplex PCR, while the TCRdb copy is restricted to in-frame clones and leaves out a portion. The repertoire consists of 350,000 to 450,000 clones, with roughly 90% occurring once and the leading ten covering around 6.8%. Sequences were obtained from PBMCs. These receptors were taken from a man in his forties with head and neck cancer.

The chain carries TRBV7-9 and TRBJ2-1, with TRBD2 matching over 7 bases. Germline CDR1 SEHNR, CDR2 FQNEAQ (reference sequence). The CDR3 covers 18 residues. With V trimmed by 4 bases and J by 0 bases, 12 bases remained unmatched. Here the CDR3 reads CASSSDSGLWSSYNEQFF. For the CDR3, the DNA is TGTGCCAGCAGCTCAGACTCGGGACTATGGAGCTCCTACAATGAGCAGTTCTTC.

This chain uses TRBV28 with TRBJ1-6; D remains unclear. The CDR3 has 20 amino acids. Per the germline V gene, CDR1 is MDHEN and CDR2 is SYDVKM. Trimming pared 4 bases from V and 0 bases from J, leaving 22 bases between. CDR3 sequence reads: CASSSPFSRELSSYNSPLHF. In DNA, the CDR3 is TGTGCCAGCAGTTCCCCTTTCAGCCGCGAGCTGAGCTCCTATAATTCACCCCTCCACTTT.

The chain combines TRBV28 with TRBJ1-1; D not certain. CDR1 is MDHEN, CDR2 SYDVKM, per germline. Trimming removed 5 bases from V and 5 bases from J, with 12 bases in between. This CDR3 spans 13 amino acids. The CDR3 region has the DNA TGTGCCAGCAGTCTGTCCCTATTTACTGAAGCTTTCTTT. This codes for CASSLSLFTEAFF.

This rearrangement joins TRBV18 to TRBJ1-5, with 7 bases fitting TRBD1. This CDR3 contains 15 residues. The germline V gene encodes CDR1 KGHSH and CDR2 LQKENI. The ends lost 3 bases at V and 7 bases at J; junction bases unmatched: 9. Here the CDR3 DNA reads TGTGCCAGCTCACCTATTACAGGGGTAGCACAGCCCCAGCATTTT. Translating it yields CASSPITGVAQPQHF.

V is TRBV9 and J is TRBJ1-2, with D tentatively TRBD1 (5 bases). V lost 4 bases to trimming and J lost 6 bases, with 16 bases between them. This CDR3 is 14 amino acids long. Germline loops: CDR1 SGDLS, CDR2 YYNGEE. The CDR3: CASSSSGGSHGYTF. The CDR3 region has the DNA TGTGCCAGCAGCTCATCGGGGGGGTCCCATGGCTACACCTTC.

This chain joins TRBV9 and TRBJ1-2; maybe TRBD1 (5 bases). Germline CDR1 and CDR2: SGDLS and YYNGEE. Trimming removed 6 bases at V and 2 bases at J, with 14 bases between. The CDR3 loop spans 14 amino acids. The CDR3 DNA follows: TGTGCCAGCACCCCGTCGGGGGAAAACTATGGCTACACCTTC. Encoded protein: CASTPSGENYGYTF.

The J gene is TRBJ1-5, the V gene TRBV6-5; perhaps TRBD1 as D (6 bases). The CDR3 length is 15 residues. The V end was cut by 4 bases, the J end by 4 bases, with 14 bases between. Germline-derived CDR1 and CDR2 are MNHEY and SVGAGI. DNA for the CDR3: TGTGCCAGCAGTTCCACCGGACAGATAAATCAGCCCCAGCATTTT. It codes for CASSSTGQINQPQHF.

The chain has TRBV10-1 and TRBJ1-3, with unresolved D. CDR3 size: 15 residues. Trimming cost V 0 bases and J 2 bases, with 8 bases left between them. Germline values: CDR1 WNHNN, CDR2 SYGVQD (reference sequence). CDR3 nucleotides: TGCGCCAGCAGTGAGTCGCGGTCCCCTGGAAACACCATATATTTT. It codes for CASSESRSPGNTIYF.

J is TRBJ2-1 and V is TRBV7-3; 10 bases align to TRBD2. CDR3 length equals 17 residues. Looked up from germline, CDR1 is SGHTA and CDR2 is FQGTGA. The V gene end was trimmed by 5 bases and the J gene end by 9 bases; junction bases not matched to a gene: 16. The CDR3 DNA reads as TGTGCCAGCAGCCCGCCACAAGGCCTAGCGGGAGAAGGTGAGCAGTTCTTC. This sequence encodes CASSPPQGLAGEGEQFF.

The rearrangement uses TRBV15 and TRBJ2-7; D is ambiguous. V was trimmed by 0 bases and J by 2 bases, leaving 14 bases between them. The germline gives CDR1 LNHNV, CDR2 YYDKDF (reference sequence). The CDR3 extends over 16 amino acids. The CDR3 nucleotides read TGTGCCACCAGCAGAGATGGGTCATCCTGGGCCTACGAGCAGTACTTC. Translated: CATSRDGSSWAYEQYF.

This rearrangement joins TRBV29-1 to TRBJ2-7; 8 nucleotides align to TRBD2. CDR1 is SQVTM, CDR2 ANQGSEA, per germline. J gave up 3 bases and V 6 bases, and 13 bases lay outside the gene matches. CDR3 length: 15 amino acids. CDR3 loop: CSVSPGLAPNYEQYF. CDR3 nucleotides: TGCAGCGTGAGCCCCGGACTAGCTCCGAACTACGAGCAGTACTTC.

The rearrangement links TRBV27 to TRBJ1-5, with 12 bases aligning to TRBD1. The CDR3 loop spans 18 amino acids. Unmatched junction bases numbered 15, after V lost 10 bases and J lost 2 bases. CDR1 is MNHEY, CDR2 SMNVEV, per germline (reference sequence). CDR3 amino acids: CAKRSRDRGRTGNQPQHF. The CDR3 coding sequence is TGTGCCAAACGGAGCCGGGACAGGGGGCGGACGGGCAATCAGCCCCAGCATTTT.

The chain recombines TRBV11-2 with TRBJ1-1, with D unclear. This CDR3 comprises 13 residues. The V gene lost 5 bases and the J gene lost 0 bases, with 7 bases spanning the gap. In germline, CDR1 is SGHAT, CDR2 FQNNGV. CDR3 amino acids: CASSQMLNTEAFF. The CDR3, as DNA: TGTGCCAGCAGCCAGATGCTGAACACTGAAGCTTTCTTT.

The chain joins TRBV5-1 to TRBJ1-4; TRBD1 is a possible D gene (5 bases). The CDR3 totals 15 residues. The V end lost 4 bases, the J end lost 4 bases, and 14 bases lay between the germline ends. Germline lookup yields CDR1 SGHRS and CDR2 YFSETQ. CDR3 protein: CASSGSGTDNEKLFF. The CDR3 nucleotides read TGCGCCAGCAGCGGATCCGGGACGGATAATGAAAAACTGTTTTTT.

The chain has TRBV20-1 and TRBJ2-5; TRBD2 matches at 10 bases. Trimming took 3 bases from V and 3 from J; bases not matched to a gene: 4. The germline V gene has CDR1 DFQATT and CDR2 SNEGSKA (reference sequence). This CDR3 has 14 amino acids. The CDR3 DNA is TGCAGTGCTAGTCGGCTAGCGGGGGAAGAGACCCAGTACTTC. Its translation: CSASRLAGEETQYF.

The rearrangement links TRBV6-5 to TRBJ1-3; tentative D call: TRBD1 (5 bases). This CDR3 spans 15 amino acids. Trimming took off 4 bases at V and 2 bases at J, with 12 bases between the two ends. Per the germline V gene, CDR1 is MNHEY and CDR2 is SVGAGI. The CDR3 DNA is TGTGCCAGCAGTTTGCTGGGGGGTACTGGAAACACCATATATTTT. This codes for CASSLLGGTGNTIYF.

The chain carries TRBV4-2 and TRBJ1-4; D possibly corresponds to TRBD1 (5 bases). From germline, CDR1 is LGHNA and CDR2 YNFKEQ. Trimming shortened V by 2 bases and J by 4 bases, and 14 bases separated the two germline ends. The CDR3 is 16 amino acids. Written as DNA, the CDR3 is TGTGCCAGCAGCCAAAACCGGGGGATTGGTAATGAAAAACTGTTTTTT. Residues: CASSQNRGIGNEKLFF.

V usage is TRBV6-5 and J usage is TRBJ1-2, with 8 bases aligning to TRBD1. The CDR3 is 16 residues long. Germline V gene sequence: CDR1 MNHEY, CDR2 SVGAGI. V lost 4 bases and J lost 8; bases outside the gene matches: 15. The CDR3 here is CASSSYGQGEGRGYTF. CDR3 nucleotide sequence: TGTGCCAGCAGTTCTTATGGACAGGGAGAGGGTAGAGGCTACACCTTC.

The V gene is TRBV6-1, the J gene TRBJ1-5; D not resolved. CDR3 length equals 15 residues. Germline assignment: CDR1 MNHNS and CDR2 SASEGT. Trimming took off 2 bases at V and 3 bases at J, with 11 bases between the two ends. CDR3 in amino acids: CASSENSLPNQPQHF. In DNA form, the CDR3 reads TGTGCCAGCAGTGAAAACTCCCTCCCCAATCAGCCCCAGCATTTT.

The chain couples TRBV4-1 to TRBJ2-1, with D perhaps matching TRBD1 (6 bases). Germline values: CDR1 MGHRA, CDR2 YSYEKL. The V end lost 4 bases, the J end lost 0 bases, and 16 bases lay between the germline ends. This CDR3 is built from 17 residues. CDR3: CASSLRDRQFSYNEQFF. The CDR3 nucleotides are TGCGCCAGCAGCCTACGAGACAGGCAATTCTCCTACAATGAGCAGTTCTTC.